The rows below give T cell receptor beta chains drawn from one sample of a study of blood T cell repertoires in COVID-19. Only in-frame clones appear in the TCRdb table, and some are missing; sequencing was by immunoSEQ multiplex PCR. The sample shows 150,000 or so clones, 60% to 85% of them seen only once. Sequenced sample: peripheral blood. These TCRs come from a woman aged 60-70 years with COVID-19, enrolled during active disease. Each CDR3 is given with its conserved first and last residue. The D gene is left open where the match is weak. The size of a clone is reported for some rows only, either as once, few or many, or as a class for expanded clones.

size	D	V	J	DNA	CDR3
.	TRBD1	TRBV7-3	TRBJ1-2	TGTGCCAGCAGCCCATCCGGGACAGGGGGCTTTTCCTATGGCTACACCTTC	CASSPSGTGGFSYGYTF
.	.	TRBV5-1	TRBJ2-3	TGCGCCAGTAGCGAGACTAAGCCCACAGATACGCAGTATTTT	CASSETKPTDTQYF
many	.	TRBV5-1	TRBJ2-7	TGCGCCAGCAGCCCCGACCCCTCCGGGAACGAGCAGTACTTC	CASSPDPSGNEQYF
once	TRBD1	TRBV7-9	TRBJ1-2	TGTGCCAGCAGCCGTCCGGGGCAGGGGGCTTTTACTAACTATGGCTACACCTTC	CASSRPGQGAFTNYGYTF
.	TRBD1	TRBV7-3	TRBJ2-5	TGTGCCAGCAGCTTAGGGACAGGGCAAGAGACCCAGTACTTC	CASSLGTGQETQYF
.	TRBD2	TRBV9	TRBJ2-7	TGTGCCAGCAGCGTTAGCGGGAGGGCGGGGGGCGAGCAGTACTTC	CASSVSGRAGGEQYF
.	.	TRBV19	TRBJ1-2	TGTGCCAGTAGTATAAAGGGGAACAACTATGGCTACACCTTC	CASSIKGNNYGYTF
.	.	TRBV5-8	TRBJ2-2	TGTGCCAGCAGCTTGTACGGGGTTAACACCGGGGAGCTGTTTTTT	CASSLYGVNTGELFF
.	.	TRBV30	TRBJ1-5	TGTGCCTGGAGTGTTGGGGTCGGGAGTCAGCCCCAGCATTTT	CAWSVGVGSQPQHF
.	TRBD2	TRBV29-1	TRBJ2-3	TGCAGCGTTGAAGATCGGACTAGCGGGAGGGTTACAGATACGCAGTATTTT	CSVEDRTSGRVTDTQYF
.	TRBD2	TRBV15	TRBJ2-7	TGTGCCACCAGCAGAGAGCGAGGTAGCGGGAGGGCCCCGTACTTC	CATSRERGSGRAPYF
.	.	TRBV7-8	TRBJ1-3	TGTGCCAGCAGCTTAGTTGAACAACCTGGAAACACCATATATTTT	CASSLVEQPGNTIYF
.	.	TRBV10-3	TRBJ1-3	TGTGCCATCCGCTTAGAAACGACTGGAAACACCATATATTTT	CAIRLETTGNTIYF
.	.	TRBV10-3	TRBJ2-3	TGTGCCATCAGTACGGAAAGGAGAGATACGCAGTATTTT	CAISTERRDTQYF
.	.	TRBV5-4	TRBJ2-3	TGCGCCAGCAGCTTGTTTGAAGGGGGGGAGACAGATACGCAGTATTTT	CASSLFEGGETDTQYF
once	TRBD1	TRBV19	TRBJ1-1	TGTGCCAGTAGTGCCGGGACAGGGTCGTCGGAAGCTTTCTTT	CASSAGTGSSEAFF
many	TRBD1	TRBV4-1	TRBJ2-3	TGCGCCAGCAGCCAAGTCCAGGACAGGGGCACAGATACGCAGTATTTT	CASSQVQDRGTDTQYF
.	TRBD1	TRBV5-1	TRBJ2-5	TGCGCCAGCAGCGACCGGAGAGGACAGGGTTGGGTAGAGACCCAGTACTTC	CASSDRRGQGWVETQYF
.	TRBD2	TRBV19	TRBJ2-7	TGTGCCAGTAGATCCAACGCGGGAGGGGGCAACGAGCAGTACTTC	CASRSNAGGGNEQYF
.	TRBD1	TRBV7-2	TRBJ2-3	TGTGCCAGCAGCTTAAATTTAGGGGGCCGGGATACGCAGTATTTT	CASSLNLGGRDTQYF
.	TRBD1	TRBV5-1	TRBJ1-4	TGCGCCAGCAGCCACGGACAGGGAACTAATGAAAAACTGTTTTTT	CASSHGQGTNEKLFF
.	.	TRBV24-1	TRBJ2-2	TGTGCCACCAGTGATTGGGGCAGCCCACGGCACACCGGGGAGCTGTTTTTT	CATSDWGSPRHTGELFF
.	.	TRBV19	TRBJ2-5	TGTGCCAGTAGTACGGTCTCCCAAGAGACCCAGTACTTC	CASSTVSQETQYF
.	.	TRBV9	TRBJ2-3	TGTGCCAGCAGCGTCCAGACTAGCACAGATACGCAGTATTTT	CASSVQTSTDTQYF
.	TRBD2	TRBV19	TRBJ2-1	TGTGCCAGTAGCCGGTCCTCTAGCGGGAGAAGCTCCTACAATGAGCAGTTCTTC	CASSRSSSGRSSYNEQFF
once	.	TRBV28	TRBJ1-1	TGTGCCAGCAGTTTATTTGGGGGGTCCACTGAAGCTTTCTTT	CASSLFGGSTEAFF
.	.	TRBV15	TRBJ1-2	TGTGCCACCAGCAGAGATTTGAGACATATGTATGGCTACACCTTC	CATSRDLRHMYGYTF
.	.	TRBV5-1	TRBJ1-1	TGCGCCAGCAGCTTGGGGGACACTTTCTTGAACACTGAAGCTTTCTTT	CASSLGDTFLNTEAFF
few	.	TRBV28	TRBJ1-1	TGTGCCAGCAGTTTAGAAAGACGGGGAACTGAAGCTTTCTTT	CASSLERRGTEAFF
.	.	TRBV6-2/TRBV6-3	TRBJ2-7	TGTGCCAGCAGTTACTCTGAGGGTGCGCAGTACTTC	CASSYSEGAQYF
.	.	TRBV10-3	TRBJ1-1	TGTGCCATCAGGGAAACAGATCTGAACACTGAAGCTTTCTTT	CAIRETDLNTEAFF
.	.	TRBV5-4	TRBJ2-6	TGTGCCAGCAGGTCGGGTCCTAGAAGTCGGTCTGGGGCCAACGTCCTGACTTTC	CASRSGPRSRSGANVLTF
.	TRBD2	TRBV9	TRBJ2-5	TGTGCCAGCAGCGTAGATGGGACTACCATAGAGACCCAGTACTTC	CASSVDGTTIETQYF
.	TRBD1	TRBV10-3	TRBJ1-2	TGTGCCATCAGGAGGGACAGGGAAGGCTACACCTTC	CAIRRDREGYTF
.	TRBD2	TRBV7-8	TRBJ2-5	TGTGCCAGCAGCTTCCTAGCGGGAGTACAAGAGACCCAGTACTTC	CASSFLAGVQETQYF
.	.	TRBV30	TRBJ1-1	TGTGCCTGGAGCCGTGCGGGAGGAATGAACACTGAAGCTTTCTTT	CAWSRAGGMNTEAFF
.	.	TRBV5-8	TRBJ2-3	TGTGCCAGCAGCTTTACCTCGGGTGTTGATACGCAGTATTTT	CASSFTSGVDTQYF